This T cell receptor (beta chain) was recovered during a study of T cells in narcolepsy. Study-level information: Healthy controls were enrolled alongside patients with narcolepsy type 1 or type 2. Findings and limits, study-wide: Reportedly, autoreactive clonotypes were serially detected in patients' blood but not controls'. In some patient and control memory CD4+ samples, autoreactive clones were absent. HCRT-specific and TRIB2-specific autoreactive clonotypes appeared among same-patient CSF and blood CD4+ clonotypes.

On this clone: The antigen is unknown.

Here immunoSEQ multiplex PCR was the method, and the copy in TCRdb shows in-frame clones only, minus some. The repertoire consists of more than 20,000 clones, with roughly 85% occurring once and the leading ten covering about a tenth. Germline assignment: CDR1 SGHTA and CDR2 FQGNSA. The CDR3 extends over 15 amino acids. The junction had 8 bases not matched to a gene; V was cut back by 0 bases and J by 6 bases. Sequencing was performed on memory (CD45RA-) CD4+ T cells from blood. The chain combines TRBV7-2 with TRBJ2-7; 7 positions match TRBD2. This clonotype originated in a human donor in good health. This chain's CDR3 is CASSLASGPGSEQYF. The CDR3 DNA follows: TGTGCCAGCAGCTTAGCTAGCGGGCCAGGTAGCGAGCAGTACTTC.